This TCR beta chain was recovered during a study of PD-L1 blockade in urothelial cancer. Sample time point: pretreatment peripheral blood. The cohort comprised individuals with locally advanced or metastatic urothelial carcinoma. Synthetic templates analogous to TCR were spiked into all PCRs individually. Profiled with immunoSEQ multiplex PCR; TCRdb holds only in-frame clones, not every one. The table lists around 38,000 clones, 75% to 90% of them singletons. Germline lookup yields CDR1 SGHNT and CDR2 YYREEE (reference sequence). The CDR3 covers 18 residues. V gave up 1 base and J gave up 0 bases; unmatched junction bases: 12.

This chain links TRBV5-4 with TRBJ2-7; 8 bases map to TRBD1. This specimen consisted of PBMCs, obtained around atezolizumab (anti-PD-L1) treatment. This receptor was taken from a man aged 55 to 69 with urothelial cancer. CDR3: CASSLSNVPTGGSYEQYF. The DNA for the CDR3 is TGTGCCAGCAGCTTGTCGAATGTTCCCACAGGGGGCTCCTACGAGCAGTACTTC.